This TCR beta chain derives from a study of cytomegalovirus exposure and HLA in healthy donors. This clone has only a few counts. With 60 Vbeta and 13 Jbeta primers, the PCR was carried out. Data came from immunoSEQ multiplex PCR; TCRdb stores just in-frame clones and leaves some out. The data hold around 120,000 clones, with around 70% observed a single time. From germline, CDR1 is MNHEY and CDR2 SVGAGI. This CDR3 region has 16 residues. With 2 bases removed from V and 0 bases from J, the gap between germline ends came to 10 bases. The clonotype originates from a woman in her forties in good health and CMV-seropositive. The chain carries TRBV6-5 and TRBJ1-4; tentatively, D is TRBD1 (5 bases). Specimen: PBMCs. CDR3 in amino acids: CASSYGTGATNEKLFF. The CDR3 DNA is TGTGCCAGCAGTTACGGGACTGGGGCAACTAATGAAAAACTGTTTTTT.